The 27 T cell receptor beta chains below all came from one sample that was sequenced in a study of blood T cell repertoires in COVID-19 (TCRdb year 2020). The library was made by the immunoSEQ multiplex PCR assay. Drawn from immuneACCESS, this table holds only the in-frame rearrangements with V and J called that TCRdb kept. Clones are partly lost; checked studies trace under half to an unresolved V gene and leave the rest unexplained. The sample table shows fewer than 350,000 clones, and around nine tenths are seen once. The top ten hold approximately 9.8% of the sample. Sequencing was done on a sample of PBMCs or T cells enriched from blood (not recorded which). Receptor source: a middle-aged woman who had recovered from COVID-19.

The CDR3 coding sequence is TGCGCCAGCAGCCAATATCAGGGAGGTCAAGAGACCCAGTACTTC. The encoded protein is CASSQYQGGQETQYF. The chain recombines TRBV4-3 with TRBJ2-5, with a weak D call TRBD2 (6 bases). This CDR3 comprises 15 residues. Per the germline V gene, CDR1 is LGHNA and CDR2 is YSLEER. With 2 bases removed from V and 2 bases from J, the gap between germline ends came to 12 bases.

In this sample, this clone turned up once. The chain has TRBV24-1 and TRBJ2-1; 9 nucleotides agree with TRBD2. J lost 5 bases, V lost 4 bases, and 8 bases had no gene match. This CDR3 region has 16 residues. Per the germline V gene, CDR1 is KGHDR and CDR2 is SFDVKD. CDR3 in amino acids: CATSEHSGSDNNEQFF. DNA of the CDR3: TGTGCCACCAGTGAACATAGCGGGAGTGACAACAATGAGCAGTTCTTC.

This clone has a handful of counts. The chain employs TRBV6-4 and TRBJ1-1; 7 bases match TRBD1. The germline CDR1 and CDR2 sequences are MRHNA and SNTAGT. Trimming at V came to 6 bases and at J to 1 base, leaving 5 bases not matched to a gene. CDR3 length equals 14 residues. The CDR3 DNA follows: TGTGCCAGCAGGACAGGGCCGGGGAACACTGAAGCTTTCTTT. Its protein is CASRTGPGNTEAFF.

The count of this clone is one. The CDR3 here is CASSQQGAPNYGYTF. The CDR3 coding sequence is TGCGCCAGCAGCCAACAGGGGGCCCCTAACTATGGCTACACCTTC. This rearrangement joins TRBV4-3 to TRBJ1-2; TRBD1 matches at 8 bases. Germline assignment: CDR1 LGHNA and CDR2 YSLEER. The CDR3 length is 15 residues. The junction had 2 bases not matched to a gene; V was cut back by 2 bases and J by 0 bases.

CDR3 DNA: TGTGCCAGCAGCACCGGGACTCCAACGTACGAGCAGTACTTC. It encodes CASSTGTPTYEQYF. The genes are TRBV2 and TRBJ2-7, with D perhaps matching TRBD2 (6 bases). Per the germline V gene, CDR1 is SNHLY and CDR2 is FYNNEI. With 6 bases removed from V and 4 bases from J, the gap between germline ends came to 16 bases. This CDR3 is built from 14 residues.

The chain has TRBV5-1 and TRBJ2-3; TRBD1 matches 8 bases. J was trimmed by 3 bases and V by 4 bases; bases with no gene match: 7. CDR3 length: 15 amino acids. Germline-derived CDR1 and CDR2 are SGHRS and YFSETQ. The DNA of the CDR3 is TGCGCCAGCAGCCCCCAGGGGGCTGGGACAGATACGCAGTATTTT. Translation gives CASSPQGAGTDTQYF.

V usage is TRBV7-2 and J usage is TRBJ2-3, with 7 bases aligning to TRBD2. Losses at the gene ends were 0 bases for V and 1 base for J; bases not matched to a gene: 4. Germline-derived CDR1 and CDR2 are SGHTA and FQGNSA. CDR3 length equals 16 residues. In DNA form, the CDR3 reads TGTGCCAGCAGCTTAGCGAGCGGGAAGGGCACAGATACGCAGTATTTT. It translates to CASSLASGKGTDTQYF. The variable domain in full, with the rest retrieved from reference TRBV7-2 and TRBJ2-3, is GAGVSQSPSNKVTEKGKDVELRCDPISGHTALYWYRQSLGQGLEFLIYFQGNSAPDKSGLPSDRFSAERTGGSVSTLTIQRTQQEDSAVYLCASSLASGKGTDTQYFGPGTRLTVL.

This clone was found a few times. This chain joins TRBV18 and TRBJ2-7, with D perhaps TRBD2 (6 bases). Germline V gene data show CDR1 as KGHSH and CDR2 as LQKENI. The CDR3 is 13 residues long. V was pared by 2 bases and J by 7 bases, with 12 bases between. The CDR3 DNA reads as TGTGCCAGCTCACCAGGACTACCCGGGGAGCAGTACTTC. Protein: CASSPGLPGEQYF.

The genes are TRBV29-1 and TRBJ1-1, with unresolved D. The CDR3 contains 11 residues. V shed 8 bases and J shed 1 base, with 8 bases lying between them. CDR1 SQVTM and CDR2 ANQGSEA come from the germline V gene. The CDR3 DNA follows: TGCAGCAGCTCCAAGAACACTGAAGCTTTCTTT. Protein: CSSSKNTEAFF. The full variable domain, rest sourced from reference TRBV29-1 and TRBJ1-1, is SAVISQKPSRDICQRGTSLTIQCQVDSQVTMMFWYRQQPGQSLTLIATANQGSEATYESGFVIDKFPISRPNLTFSTLTVSNMSPEDSSIYLCSSSKNTEAFFGQGTRLTVV.

This clone was detected a few times. The rearrangement uses TRBV9 and TRBJ2-1; TRBD2 matches 8 bases. The junction had 5 bases not matched to a gene; V was cut back by 4 bases and J by 2 bases. The CDR3 has 15 residues. Germline CDR1 is SGDLS and CDR2 is YYNGEE. CDR3 DNA: TGTGCCAGCAGCCCAGGGACTAGAGCCTACAATGAGCAGTTCTTC. This gives the protein CASSPGTRAYNEQFF.

The rearrangement joins TRBV7-8 to TRBJ1-6; D ambiguous. V shed 4 bases and J shed 6 bases, with 10 bases lying between them. The CDR3 runs 14 residues. Germline V gene sequence: CDR1 SGHVS, CDR2 FQNEAQ. Written as DNA, the CDR3 is TGTGCCAGCAGCTCTAGGTCCCCTAATTCACCCCTCCACTTT. Translation: CASSSRSPNSPLHF.

This chain joins TRBV27 and TRBJ2-7; a possible D gene is TRBD1 (5 bases). V dropped 7 bases and J dropped 4 bases, with 17 bases sitting between them. Germline V gives CDR1 MNHEY, CDR2 SMNVEV (reference sequence). The CDR3 loop spans 14 amino acids. The CDR3 nucleotides are TGTGCCAGCACCCCATCCCAGGGAAGGTACGAGCAGTACTTC. Its protein is CASTPSQGRYEQYF.

The table lists this clone with a few counts. The chain is built from TRBV28 and TRBJ1-6; the D gene is possibly TRBD1 (6 bases). This CDR3 is 14 amino acids long. Per the germline V gene, CDR1 is MDHEN and CDR2 is SYDVKM. V was clipped by 3 bases and J by 8 bases, with 11 bases between them. CDR3 DNA: TGTGCCAGCAGTTTCCTCAGGGGAGATTCACCCCTCCACTTT. It specifies CASSFLRGDSPLHF.

The rearrangement uses TRBV9 and TRBJ1-6; D may be TRBD1 (6 bases). Germline assignment: CDR1 SGDLS and CDR2 YYNGEE. The CDR3 has 15 residues. With 0 bases removed from V and 5 bases from J, the gap between germline ends came to 9 bases. Written as DNA, the CDR3 is TGTGCCAGCAGCGTAGCTGGGGGCGATAATTCACCCCTCCACTTT. This encodes CASSVAGGDNSPLHF. Together with reference TRBV9 and TRBJ1-6, the CDR3 gives the full variable domain: DSGVTQTPKHLITATGQRVTLRCSPRSGDLSVYWYQQSLDQGLQFLIQYYNGEERAKGNILERFSAQQFPDLHSELNLSSLELGDSALYFCASSVAGGDNSPLHFGNGTRLTVT.

The chain carries TRBV19 and TRBJ1-2; perhaps TRBD1 as D (6 bases). Trimming removed 1 base at V and 3 bases at J, with 15 bases between. Germline V lookup: CDR1 LNHDA, CDR2 SQIVND (reference sequence). The CDR3 contains 16 residues. The CDR3 loop is CASSIALGAMDYGYTF. The CDR3 DNA reads TGTGCCAGTAGTATAGCCTTGGGGGCTATGGACTATGGCTACACCTTC. Together with reference TRBV19 and TRBJ1-2, the CDR3 gives the full variable domain: DGGITQSPKYLFRKEGQNVTLSCEQNLNHDAMYWYRQDPGQGLRLIYYSQIVNDFQKGDIAEGYSVSREKKESFPLTVTSAQKNPTAFYLCASSIALGAMDYGYTFGSGTRLTVV.

A few counts support this clone. The chain joins TRBV5-6 to TRBJ2-7; 9 positions match TRBD2. The germline V gene has CDR1 SGHDT and CDR2 YYEEEE. The length of the CDR3 is 18 residues. The junction had 14 bases not matched to a gene; V was cut back by 2 bases and J by 2 bases. CDR3 in DNA: TGTGCCAGCAGCTTCCTGGGGCTAGCGGGGTGGGGGACCTACGAGCAGTACTTC. This sequence encodes CASSFLGLAGWGTYEQYF. Full variable domain (remainder filled in from reference TRBV5-6 and TRBJ2-7): DAGVTQSPTHLIKTRGQQVTLRCSPKSGHDTVSWYQQALGQGPQFIFQYYEEEERQRGNFPDRFSGHQFPNYSSELNVNALLLGDSALYLCASSFLGLAGWGTYEQYFGPGTRLTVT.

The chain joins TRBV30 to TRBJ1-1; D might be TRBD1 (5 bases). CDR1 and CDR2 from the germline V gene are GTSNPN and SVGIG (reference sequence). The CDR3 is made up of 14 amino acids. V was trimmed by 0 bases and J by 4 bases, leaving 12 bases between them. This CDR3 is CAWSVLIRGTEAFF. The CDR3 DNA is TGTGCCTGGAGTGTACTTATTAGGGGCACTGAAGCTTTCTTT.

Regarding this clone: Additional DNA sequences in this sample encode the identical CDR3. The gene calls are TRBV28 and TRBJ2-7; D is uncertain. The CDR3 is 14 residues long. V gave up 2 bases and J gave up 0 bases, with 8 bases separating them. Germline V gene lookup returns CDR1 MDHEN and CDR2 SYDVKM. CDR3 in amino acids: CASSLSPSSYEQYF. The DNA for the CDR3 is TGTGCCAGCAGTTTAAGTCCCAGCTCCTACGAGCAGTACTTC.

The chain couples TRBV7-2 to TRBJ1-2; TRBD1 matches 8 bases. Germline V gene sequence: CDR1 SGHTA, CDR2 FQGNSA. The CDR3 loop spans 14 amino acids. The J segment lost 7 bases and the V segment lost 1 base, leaving 5 bases of the junction unmatched. The CDR3 here is CASSLEGRGLGYTF. CDR3 bases: TGTGCCAGCAGCTTAGAGGGCAGGGGGCTTGGCTACACCTTC.

The rearrangement joins TRBV27 to TRBJ2-7, with D possibly being TRBD1 (5 bases). V shed 3 bases and J shed 6 bases, with 12 bases lying between them. The CDR3 sequence is 13 residues long. Per germline, CDR1 MNHEY and CDR2 SMNVEV (reference sequence). CDR3 DNA sequence: TGTGCCAGCAGTTTTGGGTGGGGCGGCGAGCAGTACTTC. This encodes CASSFGWGGEQYF.

The chain links TRBV23-1 to TRBJ1-6; 8 bases are shared with TRBD1. TRBV23-1 is assigned to the ORF class and has an uncertain function. The J segment lost 6 bases and the V segment lost 4 bases, leaving 20 bases of the junction unmatched. The CDR3 covers 20 residues. The CDR3 DNA follows: TGCGCCAGCAGTCGCCCGTCCCGGGACAGGTCCCCAGGTCCTAATTCACCCCTCCACTTT. This translates into CASSRPSRDRSPGPNSPLHF.

This clone occurred once. The V gene is TRBV28, the J gene TRBJ2-1; the match to TRBD2 covers 7 bases. V lost 6 bases to trimming and J lost 7 bases; unmatched junction nucleotides: 12. The CDR3 is 15 residues long. CDR1 and CDR2 from the germline V gene are MDHEN and SYDVKM. The CDR3 DNA follows: TGTGCCAGCAGAACCAACGGCGGGAGAAGTAATGAGCAGTTCTTC. It encodes CASRTNGGRSNEQFF.

The chain is built from TRBV10-3 and TRBJ2-7; 11 bases line up with TRBD2. V was clipped by 5 bases and J by 0 bases; unmatched bases: 6. This CDR3 comprises 16 residues. CDR1 ENHRY and CDR2 SYGVKD come from the germline V gene. CDR3 sequence: CAISPGTSGYSYEQYF. The CDR3 nucleotides read TGTGCCATCAGTCCAGGGACTAGCGGCTACTCCTACGAGCAGTACTTC.

This sequence joins TRBV7-2 and TRBJ1-3; 8 bases line up with TRBD1. J lost 4 bases, V lost 4 bases, and 6 bases had no gene match. The CDR3 extends over 15 amino acids. Germline loops: CDR1 SGHTA, CDR2 FQGNSA. The CDR3 bases are TGTGCCAGCAGCTCGGGACAGGCAGGAGGAAACACCATATATTTT. Translating it yields CASSSGQAGGNTIYF.

This chain links TRBV5-4 with TRBJ2-3; 12 bases agree with TRBD2. With 0 bases clipped from V and 2 bases from J, the junction kept 7 bases outside the gene matches. CDR1 is SGHNT, CDR2 YYREEE, per germline (reference sequence). The CDR3 length is 18 residues. As DNA, the CDR3 is TGTGCCAGCAGCTTGGGGGGGAGGACTAGCGGGATCACAGATACGCAGTATTTT. Translated: CASSLGGRTSGITDTQYF.

The V call is TRBV15, the J call TRBJ1-3; D unresolved. The length of the CDR3 is 15 residues. Trimming cost V 0 bases and J 0 bases, with 6 bases left between them. CDR1 LNHNV and CDR2 YYDKDF come from the germline V gene (reference sequence). The DNA of the CDR3 is TGTGCCACCAGCAGAGATCGGAGCTCTGGAAACACCATATATTTT. Amino acid sequence: CATSRDRSSGNTIYF.

The chain's CDR3 is CASSLAPRRSAPVAGELFF. In DNA form, the CDR3 reads TGTGCCAGCAGCTTAGCGCCCCGTCGGTCCGCGCCCGTAGCCGGGGAGCTGTTTTTT. The chain joins TRBV11-2 to TRBJ2-2; D not certain. The germline V gene encodes CDR1 SGHAT and CDR2 FQNNGV. The V end lost 1 base, the J end lost 6 bases, and 24 bases lay between the germline ends. This CDR3 region has 19 residues.